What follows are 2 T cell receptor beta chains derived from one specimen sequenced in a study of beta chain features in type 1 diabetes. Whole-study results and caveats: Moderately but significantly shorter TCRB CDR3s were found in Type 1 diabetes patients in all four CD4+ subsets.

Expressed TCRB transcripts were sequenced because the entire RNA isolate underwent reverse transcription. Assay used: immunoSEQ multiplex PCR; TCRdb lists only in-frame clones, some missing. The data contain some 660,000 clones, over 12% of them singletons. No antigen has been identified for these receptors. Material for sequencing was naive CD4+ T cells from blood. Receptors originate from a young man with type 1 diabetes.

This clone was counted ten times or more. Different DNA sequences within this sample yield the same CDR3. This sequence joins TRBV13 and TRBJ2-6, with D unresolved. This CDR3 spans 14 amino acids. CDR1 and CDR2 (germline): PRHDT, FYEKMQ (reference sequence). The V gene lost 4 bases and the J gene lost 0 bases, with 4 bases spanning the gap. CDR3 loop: CASSSGSGANVLTF. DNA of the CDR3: TGTGCCAGCAGCTCCGGCTCTGGGGCCAACGTCCTGACTTTC.

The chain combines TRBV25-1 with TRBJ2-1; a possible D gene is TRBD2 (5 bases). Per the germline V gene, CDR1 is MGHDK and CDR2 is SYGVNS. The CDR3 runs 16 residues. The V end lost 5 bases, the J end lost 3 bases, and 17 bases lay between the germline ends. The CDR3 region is CASSKVVGLNYNEQFF. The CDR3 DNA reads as TGTGCCAGCAGTAAAGTGGTCGGACTGAACTACAATGAGCAGTTCTTC. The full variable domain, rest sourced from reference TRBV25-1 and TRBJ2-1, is EADIYQTPRYLVIGTGKKITLECSQTMGHDKMYWYQQDPGMELHLIHYSYGVNSTEKGDLSSESTVSRIRTEHFPLTLESARPSHTSQYLCASSKVVGLNYNEQFFGPGTRLTVL.